The 28 T cell receptor beta chains given below trace back to one sample, sequenced in a study of beta chain features in type 1 diabetes. cDNA synthesis used the whole RNA isolate, giving expressed TCRB sequences. Profiled with immunoSEQ multiplex PCR; TCRdb holds only in-frame clones, not every one. The data contain hundreds of thousands of clones, 10% to 15% of them singletons. Sequenced material: naive CD4+ T cells from blood. Receptors were obtained from a man aged 18 to 29 in good health.

For the CDR3, the DNA is TGCGCCAGCAGCTTGGAGACAGCAGGGATCCAAGAGACCCAGTACTTC. It translates to CASSLETAGIQETQYF. The V and J genes are TRBV5-1 and TRBJ2-5; possibly TRBD1 for D (5 bases). Germline CDR1 reads SGHRS; CDR2 reads YFSETQ. V lost 0 bases, J lost 1 base, and 13 bases lay in between. The CDR3 runs to 16 residues.

The V call is TRBV5-6, the J call TRBJ2-3; tentatively, D is TRBD2 (6 bases). V was clipped by 4 bases and J by 4 bases, with 16 bases between them. This CDR3 region has 15 residues. Germline V gene data show CDR1 as SGHDT and CDR2 as YYEEEE. The CDR3 nucleotides read TGTGCCAGCAGCCGGGGACTGGTCAGCGCAGATACGCAGTATTTT. It translates to CASSRGLVSADTQYF.

The chain links TRBV4-1 to TRBJ2-1, with TRBD2 matching over 14 bases. Trimming cost V 1 base and J 8 bases; bases outside gene matches: 7. The CDR3 is made up of 17 amino acids. The germline V gene has CDR1 MGHRA and CDR2 YSYEKL. In DNA, the CDR3 is TGCGCCAGCAGCCAAGGGAGACTAGCGGGAGGGCCGGATGAGCAGTTCTTC. Its translation: CASSQGRLAGGPDEQFF.

This clone was observed a few times. The chain is built from TRBV28 and TRBJ1-5, with 8 bases matching TRBD1. CDR1 and CDR2 (germline): MDHEN, SYDVKM. The V gene end was trimmed by 1 base and the J gene end by 3 bases; junction bases not matched to a gene: 5. CDR3 length equals 16 residues. Here the CDR3 DNA reads TGTGCCAGCAGTTTATCAGGGACAGGCCCCAATCAGCCCCAGCATTTT. This gives the protein CASSLSGTGPNQPQHF.

Here the CDR3 DNA reads TGTGCCAGCAGCTCCCACAGGGGTCACGGGGAGCTGTTTTTT. It codes for CASSSHRGHGELFF. The chain recombines TRBV7-9 with TRBJ2-2, with 7 bases matching TRBD1. The V gene end was trimmed by 4 bases and the J gene end by 7 bases; junction bases not matched to a gene: 6. Germline loops: CDR1 SEHNR, CDR2 FQNEAQ (reference sequence). CDR3 length equals 14 residues. Using reference TRBV7-9 and TRBJ2-2 for the parts outside the CDR3, the full variable domain is DTGVSQNPRHKITKRGQNVTFRCDPISEHNRLYWYRQTLGQGPEFLTYFQNEAQLEKSRLLSDRFSAERPKGSFSTLEIQRTEQGDSAMYLCASSSHRGHGELFFGEGSRLTVL.

This clone showed up just a few times. Other DNA sequences in this specimen translate into the identical CDR3. The gene calls are TRBV20-1 and TRBJ2-7; a possible D gene is TRBD2 (6 bases). This CDR3 has 11 residues. The V gene's germline CDR1 is DFQATT and CDR2 SNEGSKA (reference sequence). The V and J ends lost 3 bases and 4 bases respectively, with 7 bases between them. The CDR3 protein is CSASGGYEQYF. The CDR3, as DNA: TGCAGTGCTAGTGGGGGGTACGAGCAGTACTTC.

This clone has a handful of counts. The rearrangement uses TRBV5-1 and TRBJ2-1; 9 bases are shared with TRBD2. The junction had 4 bases not matched to a gene; V was cut back by 0 bases and J by 6 bases. The germline CDR1 and CDR2 sequences are SGHRS and YFSETQ. CDR3 length: 15 residues. The CDR3 sequence is CASSLVAGEVNEQFF. CDR3 sequence (DNA): TGCGCCAGCAGCTTGGTAGCGGGAGAGGTCAATGAGCAGTTCTTC.

The chain uses TRBV30 and TRBJ1-6; possible D gene TRBD1, 5 bases. V lost 2 bases and J 0 bases, leaving 8 bases between the germline ends. CDR3 length equals 15 residues. Germline V gene lookup returns CDR1 GTSNPN and CDR2 SVGIG (reference sequence). As DNA, the CDR3 is TGTGCCTGGAGTCGGGGGAGCTCCTATAATTCACCCCTCCACTTT. Its protein product is CAWSRGSSYNSPLHF.

This clone has only a few counts. The genes are TRBV14 and TRBJ2-2, with TRBD1 matching 7 bases. The trim removed 5 bases at V and 7 bases at J, leaving 4 bases unmatched. Germline V gene lookup returns CDR1 SGHDN and CDR2 FVKESK. This CDR3 is built from 13 residues. In DNA, the CDR3 is TGTGCCAGCAGCGTCCACAGGGGCGGGGAGCTGTTTTTT. It codes for CASSVHRGGELFF.

This clone was counted only a few times. The chain employs TRBV7-2 and TRBJ2-1; 11 bases are a match to TRBD2. Germline V gives CDR1 SGHTA, CDR2 FQGNSA. The CDR3 extends over 16 amino acids. V dropped 5 bases and J dropped 5; count of bases not matched to a gene: 8. CDR3 nucleotides: TGTGCCAGCAGCCGAAGTAGCGGGAGGGGGAACAATGAGCAGTTCTTC. Residues: CASSRSSGRGNNEQFF.

This clone was seen more than once but under ten times. The chain combines TRBV15 with TRBJ2-7, with 10 bases lining up with TRBD2. The CDR3 totals 15 residues. The J segment lost 6 bases and the V segment lost 0 bases, leaving 5 bases of the junction unmatched. Germline V CDR1 and CDR2: LNHNV, YYDKDF (reference sequence). The CDR3 region has the DNA TGTGCCACCAGCAGAGATGCCAGACTAGCGGGCGAGCAGTACTTC. Translation: CATSRDARLAGEQYF.

This clone was detected only a few times. The V call is TRBV4-3, the J call TRBJ2-2, with TRBD1 identical over 7 bases. The junction had 9 bases not matched to a gene; V was cut back by 4 bases and J by 7 bases. Germline V gives CDR1 LGHNA, CDR2 YSLEER. The length of the CDR3 is 15 residues. This CDR3 reads CASSRNKGAVGELFF. CDR3 in DNA: TGCGCCAGCAGCCGAAATAAGGGGGCGGTCGGGGAGCTGTTTTTT.

J is TRBJ1-1 and V is TRBV6-5, with TRBD1 matching 9 bases. Germline V gene data show CDR1 as MNHEY and CDR2 as SVGAGI. V lost 0 bases, J lost 10 bases, and 6 bases stayed unmatched. The CDR3 is 14 amino acids. CDR3 coding DNA: TGTGCCAGCAGTTACTCGATGGGACAGGGACTAGCTTTCTTT. Protein product: CASSYSMGQGLAFF.

A few counts support this clone. This chain links TRBV29-1 with TRBJ1-1, with D perhaps matching TRBD1 (5 bases). The V and J ends lost 7 bases and 2 bases respectively, with 17 bases between them. Germline CDR1 SQVTM, CDR2 ANQGSEA. The CDR3 sequence is 14 residues long. The DNA of the CDR3 is TGCAGCGCAAAGAGTACAGGCGATAACACTGAAGCTTTCTTT. This codes for CSAKSTGDNTEAFF.

This clone was counted between two and nine times. The CDR3 DNA reads TGTGCCACCAGCAGAGGGGCAGGGTACGAGCAGTACTTC. This translates into CATSRGAGYEQYF. V gene TRBV15 combines with J gene TRBJ2-7; D possibly corresponds to TRBD1 (5 bases). This CDR3 has 13 amino acids. Germline V CDR1 and CDR2: LNHNV, YYDKDF (reference sequence). Deletions cut 1 base from V and 4 bases from J, with 8 bases between.

The rearrangement joins TRBV29-1 to TRBJ2-3, with 7 bases lining up with TRBD2. Germline values: CDR1 SQVTM, CDR2 ANQGSEA. Trimming took 1 base from V and 0 from J; bases not matched to a gene: 4. The CDR3 consists of 15 residues. This chain's CDR3 is CSVEGGSYSTDTQYF. CDR3 nucleotides: TGCAGCGTTGAAGGCGGGAGCTATAGCACAGATACGCAGTATTTT.

The chain's CDR3 is CASSWDRGSEQFF. The CDR3 nucleotides read TGTGCCAGCAGTTGGGACAGGGGGTCTGAGCAGTTCTTC. The J gene is TRBJ2-1, the V gene TRBV27, with 11 nucleotides matching TRBD1. The CDR3 has 13 amino acids. Trimming at V came to 4 bases and at J to 9 bases, leaving 2 bases not matched to a gene. Looked up from germline, CDR1 is MNHEY and CDR2 is SMNVEV (reference sequence).

The chain combines TRBV18 with TRBJ2-5; 14 nucleotides align to TRBD2. Losses at the gene ends were 3 bases for V and 4 bases for J; bases not matched to a gene: 10. CDR1 is KGHSH, CDR2 LQKENI, per germline. The CDR3 is 18 amino acids. In DNA form, the CDR3 reads TGTGCCAGCTCACCGCCCCCGGGACTAGCGGGAGTCGGAGAGACCCAGTACTTC. Translation gives CASSPPPGLAGVGETQYF. The complete variable domain, with remaining parts taken from reference TRBV18 and TRBJ2-5, reads NAGVMQNPRHLVRRRGQEARLRCSPMKGHSHVYWYRQLPEEGLKFMVYLQKENIIDESGMPKERFSAEFPKEGPSILRIQQVVRGDSAAYFCASSPPPGLAGVGETQYFGPGTRLLVL.

At least ten counts were recorded for this clone. CDR3 loop: CSAPSFGAGEYNEQFF. The CDR3, as DNA: TGCAGCGCCCCGTCCTTTGGAGCGGGAGAATACAATGAGCAGTTCTTC. The rearrangement uses TRBV29-1 and TRBJ2-1; 8 bases align to TRBD2. Trimming cost V 7 bases and J 4 bases; bases outside gene matches: 15. In germline, CDR1 is SQVTM, CDR2 ANQGSEA. This CDR3 has 16 residues.

This sequence joins TRBV7-2 and TRBJ2-2; TRBD1 matches at 8 bases. V lost 3 bases to trimming and J lost 3 bases; unmatched junction nucleotides: 3. Germline CDR1 is SGHTA and CDR2 is FQGNSA. The CDR3 is 15 amino acids. For the CDR3, the DNA is TGTGCCAGCAGCTTCAACAGGGGGGACACCGGGGAGCTGTTTTTT. It specifies CASSFNRGDTGELFF.

This clone was seen only a few times. The chain joins TRBV5-1 to TRBJ1-1, with 11 bases that match TRBD1. Germline CDR1 reads SGHRS; CDR2 reads YFSETQ. This CDR3 has 15 residues. Trimming took 4 bases from V and 4 from J; bases not matched to a gene: 6. The CDR3 is CASSETGTGGTEAFF. Written as DNA, the CDR3 is TGCGCCAGCAGCGAAACCGGGACAGGGGGCACTGAAGCTTTCTTT.

This clone was seen only a few times. V is TRBV11-2 and J is TRBJ1-3, with unresolved D. CDR3 length: 16 residues. Trimming took 2 bases from V and 3 from J, leaving 14 bases between them. The germline V gene has CDR1 SGHAT and CDR2 FQNNGV. As DNA, the CDR3 is TGTGCCAGCAGCTTAAATGGGCAGTCCCATGGAAACACCATATATTTT. Translating it yields CASSLNGQSHGNTIYF.

This rearrangement joins TRBV4-2 to TRBJ2-1, with a possible D match to TRBD2 (5 bases). CDR3 length equals 16 residues. CDR1 and CDR2 from the germline V gene are LGHNA and YNFKEQ. Trimming pared 3 bases from V and 6 bases from J, leaving 18 bases between. The CDR3 region is CASSQLTDSSSNEQFF. As DNA, the CDR3 is TGTGCCAGCAGCCAGTTAACGGACTCCAGTTCCAATGAGCAGTTCTTC.

This clone has just a few counts. The chain employs TRBV4-2 and TRBJ2-3, with D tentatively TRBD1 (5 bases). Germline CDR1 reads LGHNA; CDR2 reads YNFKEQ. CDR3 size: 17 residues. The ends were cut back, 1 base at V and 2 bases at J, with 16 bases in the middle. CDR3 sequence: CASSQASRARTTDTQYF. CDR3 DNA: TGTGCCAGCAGCCAAGCCTCCAGGGCCAGGACCACAGATACGCAGTATTTT.

This clone was recorded a few times. This chain uses TRBV19 with TRBJ1-1, with 9 bases that match TRBD1. This CDR3 spans 14 amino acids. Germline V lookup: CDR1 LNHDA, CDR2 SQIVND (reference sequence). V shed 4 bases, J shed 4 bases, and the junction held 4 bases outside the gene matches. The CDR3 sequence: CASSKSQGATEAFF. CDR3 in DNA: TGTGCCAGTAGTAAGTCACAGGGGGCCACTGAAGCTTTCTTT.

The sample holds a few counts of this clone. V is TRBV9 and J is TRBJ2-1, with 12 bases lining up with TRBD2. V was pared by 4 bases and J by 8 bases, with 10 bases of the junction left unmatched. CDR1 is SGDLS and CDR2 is YYNGEE in the germline V gene. This CDR3 has 16 residues. CDR3 sequence (DNA): TGTGCCAGCAGCAGCTCCGGGACTAGCGGGTCTTATGAGCAGTTCTTC. It codes for CASSSSGTSGSYEQFF.

The rearrangement uses TRBV7-2 and TRBJ1-1; D may be TRBD1 (6 bases). Trimming shortened V by 5 bases and J by 4 bases, and 14 bases separated the two germline ends. The CDR3 is made up of 14 amino acids. CDR1 and CDR2 from the germline V gene are SGHTA and FQGNSA. The CDR3: CASSPQGRRTEAFF. DNA of the CDR3: TGTGCCAGCAGCCCACAGGGCCGCCGCACTGAAGCTTTCTTT. The full variable domain, its missing parts supplied by reference TRBV7-2 and TRBJ1-1, is GAGVSQSPSNKVTEKGKDVELRCDPISGHTALYWYRQSLGQGLEFLIYFQGNSAPDKSGLPSDRFSAERTGGSVSTLTIQRTQQEDSAVYLCASSPQGRRTEAFFGQGTRLTVV.

This sequence joins TRBV10-3 and TRBJ2-7; 7 nucleotides match TRBD1. J gave up 2 bases and V 8 bases, and 9 bases lay outside the gene matches. CDR3 size: 14 residues. Germline-derived CDR1 and CDR2 are ENHRY and SYGVKD. CDR3 nucleotide sequence: TGTGCCATCGGGCCGGGACAGTCACCCTACGAGCAGTACTTC. Its translation: CAIGPGQSPYEQYF.